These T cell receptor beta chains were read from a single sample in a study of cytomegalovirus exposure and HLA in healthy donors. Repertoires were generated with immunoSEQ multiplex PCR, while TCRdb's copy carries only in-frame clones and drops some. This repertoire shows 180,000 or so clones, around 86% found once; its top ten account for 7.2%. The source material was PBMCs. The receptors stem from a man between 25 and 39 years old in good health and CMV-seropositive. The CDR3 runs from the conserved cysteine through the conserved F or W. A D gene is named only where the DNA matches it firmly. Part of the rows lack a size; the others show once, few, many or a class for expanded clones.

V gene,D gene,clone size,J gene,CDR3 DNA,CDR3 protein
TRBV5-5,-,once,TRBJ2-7,TGTGCCAGTAGCAGTTTTAAAAGCCACGAGCAGTACTTC,CASSSFKSHEQYF
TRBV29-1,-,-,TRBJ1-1,TGCAGCGTTGAACAGGGTGGCATGAACACTGAAGCTTTCTTT,CSVEQGGMNTEAFF
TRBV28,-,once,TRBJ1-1,TGTGCCAGCAGCCCCATCCCGGGGATGAACACTGAAGCTTTCTTT,CASSPIPGMNTEAFF
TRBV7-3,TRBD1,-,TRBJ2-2,TGTGCCAGCAGCTCGAGGACAGGGGACACCGGGGAGCTGTTTTTT,CASSSRTGDTGELFF
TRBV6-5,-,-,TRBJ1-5,TGTGCCAGCAGTTACTCGGGTGGGGATCAGCCCCAGCATTTT,CASSYSGGDQPQHF
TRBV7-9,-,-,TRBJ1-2,TGTGCCAGCAGCCCAATCCTAAACCGGGACCATAACTATGGCTACACCTTC,CASSPILNRDHNYGYTF
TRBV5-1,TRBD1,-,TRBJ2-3,TGCGCCAGCAGCTTGCCCACAGGGGGCAGGGCAGATACGCAGTATTTT,CASSLPTGGRADTQYF
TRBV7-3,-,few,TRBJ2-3,TGTGCCAGCAGCCCGCATGGGGTTAGCACAGATACGCAGTATTTT,CASSPHGVSTDTQYF
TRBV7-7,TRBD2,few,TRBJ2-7,TGTGCTAGCAGCTTGAGGAGCGGGAGCTCCTACGAGCAGTACTTC,CASSLRSGSSYEQYF
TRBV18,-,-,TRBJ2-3,TGTGCCAGCTCACCACCGGGAGCAGATACGCAGTATTTT,CASSPPGADTQYF
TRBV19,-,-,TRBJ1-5,TGTGCCAGTAGCTTGTCGGTCACCCTTAGCAATCAGCCCCAGCATTTT,CASSLSVTLSNQPQHF
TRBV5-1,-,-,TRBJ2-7,TGCGCCAGCAGCTTCCAAGGATACGAGCAGTACTTC,CASSFQGYEQYF
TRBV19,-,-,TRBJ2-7,TGTGCCAGTAGTATAAACCTGGGGGCCTACGAGCAGTACTTC,CASSINLGAYEQYF
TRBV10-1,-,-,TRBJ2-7,TGCGCCAGCAATTGGATCGGCGGGAAAGAGCCCTACGAGCAGTACTTC,CASNWIGGKEPYEQYF
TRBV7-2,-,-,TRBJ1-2,TGTGCCAGCAGCCAAGACCAGGGTTTTGTTGGCTACACCTTC,CASSQDQGFVGYTF
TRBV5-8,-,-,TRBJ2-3,TGTGCCAGCAGCTACCAGAGTACAGATACGCAGTATTTT,CASSYQSTDTQYF
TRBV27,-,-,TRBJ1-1,TGTGCCAGCAGTGCCTGGGGGCACAACACTGAAGCTTTCTTT,CASSAWGHNTEAFF
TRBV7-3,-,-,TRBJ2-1,TGTGCCAGCAGCTCCGGATCGAATGAGCAGTTCTTC,CASSSGSNEQFF
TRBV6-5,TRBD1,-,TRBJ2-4,TGTGCCAGCAGTCCAGGGGGCCTAGCCAAAAACATTCAGTACTTC,CASSPGGLAKNIQYF
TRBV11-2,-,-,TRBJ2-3,TGTGCCAGCACCCCGAGAGGGGCGGGGGCAGGAGATACGCAGTATTTT,CASTPRGAGAGDTQYF
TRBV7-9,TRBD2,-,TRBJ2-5,TGTGCCAGCAGCTCCGGGACTAGCGCGGAGACCCAGTACTTC,CASSSGTSAETQYF
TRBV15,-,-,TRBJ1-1,TGTGCCACCAGCAGAGGGTCGCGGACTGAAGCTTTCTTT,CATSRGSRTEAFF
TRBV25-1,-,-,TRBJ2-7,TGTGCCAGCAGTGAAAGGGTCACCTACGAGCAGTACTTC,CASSERVTYEQYF
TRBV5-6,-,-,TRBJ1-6,TGTGCCAGCAGCTTATGGGGCCTGAGGTCACCCCTCCACTTT,CASSLWGLRSPLHF
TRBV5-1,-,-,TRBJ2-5,TGCGCCAGCAGCTTGGGAGGACAGTACCAAGAGACCCAGTACTTC,CASSLGGQYQETQYF
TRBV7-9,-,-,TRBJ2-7,TGTGCCACACCCGGGAACCGCGTCTACGAGCAGTACTTC,CATPGNRVYEQYF
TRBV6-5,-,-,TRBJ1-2,TGTGCCAGCAGCGAATTTAATCTTAACTATGGCTACACCTTC,CASSEFNLNYGYTF
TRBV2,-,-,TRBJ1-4,TGTGCCAGCAGTGCAGGGGCGCGATCTAATGAAAAACTGTTTTTT,CASSAGARSNEKLFF
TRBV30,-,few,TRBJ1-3,TGTGCCCAGGGGAGAAGCTCTGGAAACACCATATATTTT,CAQGRSSGNTIYF
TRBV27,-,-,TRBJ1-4,TGTGCCAGCAGTTTAAGGCTGTACGGGAATGAAAAACTGTTTTTT,CASSLRLYGNEKLFF
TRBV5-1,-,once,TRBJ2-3,TGCGCCAGCAGCTCGCCTGAGGGCACAGATACGCAGTATTTT,CASSSPEGTDTQYF
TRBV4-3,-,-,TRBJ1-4,TGCGCCAGCAGCCAAGTGATGGGGGAAAAACTGTTTTTT,CASSQVMGEKLFF
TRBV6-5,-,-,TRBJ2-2,TGTGCCAGCAGTTACCGGAGCCCGAACACCGGGGAGCTGTTTTTT,CASSYRSPNTGELFF
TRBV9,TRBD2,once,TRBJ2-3,TGTGCCAGCAGCGCAAGACCCGGGGGGGCGAGAGATACGCAGTATTTT,CASSARPGGARDTQYF
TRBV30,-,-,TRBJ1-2,TGTGCCTGGAGTGTACTCGTCTCGGGGGGCTACACCTTC,CAWSVLVSGGYTF
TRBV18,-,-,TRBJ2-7,TGTGCCAGCTCACCTGGGGGAAGCTCCTACGAGCAGTACTTC,CASSPGGSSYEQYF
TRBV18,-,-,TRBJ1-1,TGTGCCAGCTCACGAGGGGGTCCTAACACTGAAGCTTTCTTT,CASSRGGPNTEAFF
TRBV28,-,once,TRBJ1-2,TGTGCCAGCAGTCTGTCCAACTATGGCTACACCTTC,CASSLSNYGYTF
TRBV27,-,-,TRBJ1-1,TGTGCCAGCAGCCCGACGGGGATGAACACTGAAGCTTTCTTT,CASSPTGMNTEAFF
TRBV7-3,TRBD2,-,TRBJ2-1,TGTGCCAGCAGCCCGGGACTAGCGGTAAATGAGCAGTTCTTC,CASSPGLAVNEQFF
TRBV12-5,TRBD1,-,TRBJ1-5,TGTGCTAGTGGTTTGGACGACCGGGACAGGGGGGGTAGCAATCAGCCCCAGCATTTT,CASGLDDRDRGGSNQPQHF
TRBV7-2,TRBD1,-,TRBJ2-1,TGTGCCAGCAGCTCAAGCGACAGGGGCGCATTCTACAATGAGCAGTTCTTC,CASSSSDRGAFYNEQFF
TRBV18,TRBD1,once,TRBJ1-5,TGTGCCAGCTCGGAAGGGACAGTGACAAATCAGCCCCAGCATTTT,CASSEGTVTNQPQHF
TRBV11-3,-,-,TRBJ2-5,TGTGCCAGCAGCTCCACTCTCCCCCCCCAAGAGACCCAGTACTTC,CASSSTLPPQETQYF
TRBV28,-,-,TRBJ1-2,TGTGCCAGCAGTGGGGACGTGGTCTTTGGCTACACCTTC,CASSGDVVFGYTF
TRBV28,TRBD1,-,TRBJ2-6,TGTGCCAGCAGTTTAATTCTGGGGAGACAGGGTACTGGGGCCAACGTCCTGACTTTC,CASSLILGRQGTGANVLTF
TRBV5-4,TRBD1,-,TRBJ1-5,TGTGCCAGCAGCCCCGGACAGGGCCAAAATCAGCCCCAGCATTTT,CASSPGQGQNQPQHF
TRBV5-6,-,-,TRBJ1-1,TGTGCCAGCAGCTTGGACGACACTGAAGCTTTCTTT,CASSLDDTEAFF
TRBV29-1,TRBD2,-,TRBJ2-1,TGCAGCGTTGAAGATGGGCGGGGGGGAGGAGAGTTCTTC,CSVEDGRGGGEFF
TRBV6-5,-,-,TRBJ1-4,TGTGCCAGCAGTTACTCGCGTGCGAGGGAAAAACTGTTTTTT,CASSYSRAREKLFF
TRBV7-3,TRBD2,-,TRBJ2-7,TGTGCCAGCAGCGTATTTGGCGGGAGTACCTCCTACGAGCAGTACTTC,CASSVFGGSTSYEQYF
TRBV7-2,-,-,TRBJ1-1,TGTGCCAGCAGCTTAGGTCGTCCTAGTGGGGGCACTGAAGCTTTCTTT,CASSLGRPSGGTEAFF